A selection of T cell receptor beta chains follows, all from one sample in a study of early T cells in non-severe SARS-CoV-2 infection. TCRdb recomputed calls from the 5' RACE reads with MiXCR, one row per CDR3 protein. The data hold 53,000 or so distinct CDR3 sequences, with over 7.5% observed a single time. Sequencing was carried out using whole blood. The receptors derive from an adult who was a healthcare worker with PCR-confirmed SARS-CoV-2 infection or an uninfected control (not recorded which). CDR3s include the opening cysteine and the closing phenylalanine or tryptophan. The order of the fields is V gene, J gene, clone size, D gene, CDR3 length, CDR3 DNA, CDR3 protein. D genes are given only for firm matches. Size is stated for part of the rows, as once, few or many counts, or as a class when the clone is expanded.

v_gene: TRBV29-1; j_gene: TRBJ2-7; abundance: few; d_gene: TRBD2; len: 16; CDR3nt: TGCAGCGCCTTGCCCTTCCGAGCGGGAGCAAGTTACGAGCAGTACTTC; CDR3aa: CSALPFRAGASYEQYF
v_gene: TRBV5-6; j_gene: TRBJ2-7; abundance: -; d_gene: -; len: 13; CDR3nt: TGTGCCAGCTCCCTTGGGGTACGGAGCGAGCAGTACTTC; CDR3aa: CASSLGVRSEQYF
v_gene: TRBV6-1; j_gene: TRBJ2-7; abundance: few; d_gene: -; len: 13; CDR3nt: TGTGCCCCCCTAGAACAGGGCGGCTACGAGCAGTACTTC; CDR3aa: CAPLEQGGYEQYF
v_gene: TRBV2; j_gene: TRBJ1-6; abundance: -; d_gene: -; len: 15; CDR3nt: TGTGCCAGCAGTGCCGGCGGGAGATCGAATTCACCCCTCCACTTT; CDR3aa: CASSAGGRSNSPLHF
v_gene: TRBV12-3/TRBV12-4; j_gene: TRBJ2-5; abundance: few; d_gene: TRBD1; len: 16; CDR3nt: TGTGCCGGATCCCCCGGGACAGGGGGCGCTTTGGAGACCCAGTACTTC; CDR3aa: CAGSPGTGGALETQYF
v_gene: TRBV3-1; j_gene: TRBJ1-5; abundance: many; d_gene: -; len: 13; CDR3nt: TGTGCCAGCAGCCAACGCCGGGCTCAGCCCCAGCATTTT; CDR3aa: CASSQRRAQPQHF
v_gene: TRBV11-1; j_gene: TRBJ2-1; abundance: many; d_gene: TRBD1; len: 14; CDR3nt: TGTGCCAGCAGCAGGGACAGGGGGATAGATGAGCAGTTCTTC; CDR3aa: CASSRDRGIDEQFF
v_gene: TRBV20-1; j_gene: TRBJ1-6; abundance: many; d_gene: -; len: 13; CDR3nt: TGCAGTGCTAGAGTGCAGGTTCATACACCCCTCCACTTT; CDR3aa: CSARVQVHTPLHF
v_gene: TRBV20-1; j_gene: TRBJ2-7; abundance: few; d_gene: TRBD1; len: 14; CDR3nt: TGCAGTGCTAGATCAGGGGGAGCTAACTACGAGCAGTACTTC; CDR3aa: CSARSGGANYEQYF
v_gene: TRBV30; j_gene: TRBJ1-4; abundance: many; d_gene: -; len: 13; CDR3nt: TGTGCCTGGAGGCAACGACCTAATGAAAAACTGTTTTTT; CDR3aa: CAWRQRPNEKLFF
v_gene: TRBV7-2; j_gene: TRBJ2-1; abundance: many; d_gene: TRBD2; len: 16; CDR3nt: TGTGCCAGCAGCCCTGCTAGCGGGGCCACCTACAATGAGCAGTTCTTC; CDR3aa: CASSPASGATYNEQFF
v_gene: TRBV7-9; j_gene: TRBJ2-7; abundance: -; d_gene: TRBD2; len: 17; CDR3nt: TGTGCCAGCACCACGGCCGGGACTAGCGGGCTGAGATACGAGCAGTACTTC; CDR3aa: CASTTAGTSGLRYEQYF
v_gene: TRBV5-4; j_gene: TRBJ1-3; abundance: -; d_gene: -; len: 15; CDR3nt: TGTGCCAGCAGCCATGGCGGTTACTCTGGAAACACCATATATTTT; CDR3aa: CASSHGGYSGNTIYF
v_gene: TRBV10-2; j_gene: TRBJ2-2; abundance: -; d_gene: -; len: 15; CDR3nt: TGCGCCAGCATTCGGGACACCACGAACACCGGGGAGCTGTTTTTT; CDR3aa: CASIRDTTNTGELFF
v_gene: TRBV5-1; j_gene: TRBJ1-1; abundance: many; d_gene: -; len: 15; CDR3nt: TGCGCCAGCAGCTTGGACAGTGCCATAGGAACTGAAGCTTTCTTT; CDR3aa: CASSLDSAIGTEAFF
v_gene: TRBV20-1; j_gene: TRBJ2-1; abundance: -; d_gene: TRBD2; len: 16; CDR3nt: TGCAGTGCCCGGACTAGCGGGAGGGCCTTAATTAATGAGCAGTTCTTC; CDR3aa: CSARTSGRALINEQFF
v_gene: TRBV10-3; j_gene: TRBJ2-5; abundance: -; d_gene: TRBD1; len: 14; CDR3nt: TGTGCCATCAGTCCTGGGACAGGAGAAGAGACCCAGTACTTC; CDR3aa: CAISPGTGEETQYF
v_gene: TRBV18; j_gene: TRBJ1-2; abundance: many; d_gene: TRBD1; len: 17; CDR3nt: TGTGCCAGCTCACTATCAACGCCGGGACAGGGGAACTATGGCTACACCTTC; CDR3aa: CASSLSTPGQGNYGYTF
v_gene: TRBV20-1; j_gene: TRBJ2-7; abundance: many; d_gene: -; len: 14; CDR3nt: TGCAGTGCAAAAAAGACAGGCCGATCCTTGGAGCAGTACTTC; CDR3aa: CSAKKTGRSLEQYF
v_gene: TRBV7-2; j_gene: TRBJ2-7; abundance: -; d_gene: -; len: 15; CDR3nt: TGTGCCAGCAGCTTAGCCGGGACGGTTACCTACGAGCAGTACTTC; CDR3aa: CASSLAGTVTYEQYF
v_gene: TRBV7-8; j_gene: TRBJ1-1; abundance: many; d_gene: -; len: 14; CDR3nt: TGTGCCAGCAGCTTTGCGATCGACAGCACTGAAGCTTTCTTT; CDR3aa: CASSFAIDSTEAFF
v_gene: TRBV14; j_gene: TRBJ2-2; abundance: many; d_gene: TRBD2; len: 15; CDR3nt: TGTGCCAGCAGCCAACTAGCGGGAGTCCCCGGGGAGCTGTTTTTT; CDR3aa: CASSQLAGVPGELFF
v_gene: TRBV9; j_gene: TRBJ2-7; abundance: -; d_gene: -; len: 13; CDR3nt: TGTGCCAGCAGCGGCCGCCCCAGTCTCGAGCAGTACTTC; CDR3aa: CASSGRPSLEQYF
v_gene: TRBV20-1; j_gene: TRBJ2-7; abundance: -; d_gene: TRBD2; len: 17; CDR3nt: TGCAGTGCTAGAGGACCTGCTGCCCTAGCGGTGACCTACGAGCAGTACTTC; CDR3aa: CSARGPAALAVTYEQYF
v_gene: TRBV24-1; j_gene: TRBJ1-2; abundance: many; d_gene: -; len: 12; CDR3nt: TGTGCCACCAGTTCGGGTCTGGGGGGCTACACCTTC; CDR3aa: CATSSGLGGYTF
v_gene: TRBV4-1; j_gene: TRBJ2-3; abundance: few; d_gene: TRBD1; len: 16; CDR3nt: TGCGCCAGCAGCCAAGGACGGACAGGGGGACAAGATACGCAGTATTTT; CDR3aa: CASSQGRTGGQDTQYF
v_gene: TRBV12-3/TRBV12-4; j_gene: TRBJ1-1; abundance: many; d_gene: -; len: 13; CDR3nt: TGTGCCAGCACCCTAGACAGGAACACTGAAGCTTTCTTT; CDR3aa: CASTLDRNTEAFF
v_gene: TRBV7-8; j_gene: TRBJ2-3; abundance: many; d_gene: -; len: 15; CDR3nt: TGTGCCAGCAGCCCGAGCCGGGCCAGCACAGATACGCAGTATTTT; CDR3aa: CASSPSRASTDTQYF
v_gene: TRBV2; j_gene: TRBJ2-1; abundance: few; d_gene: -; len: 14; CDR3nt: TGTGCCAGCGCACCGGGGAACTCCAACAATGAGCAGTTCTTC; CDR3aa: CASAPGNSNNEQFF
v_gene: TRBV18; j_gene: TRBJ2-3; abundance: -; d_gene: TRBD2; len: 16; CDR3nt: TGTGCCAGCTCACCACCCCCTAGCGGGAAGGCAGATACGCAGTATTTT; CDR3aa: CASSPPPSGKADTQYF
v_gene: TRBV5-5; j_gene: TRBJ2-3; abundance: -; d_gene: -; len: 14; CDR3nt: TGTGCCAGCAGCTTGGAACAGTTTACAGATACGCAGTATTTT; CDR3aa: CASSLEQFTDTQYF
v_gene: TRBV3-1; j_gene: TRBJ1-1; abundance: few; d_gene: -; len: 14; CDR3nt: TGTGCCAGCAGCCAAGGCCCTTTCGGCACTGAAGCTTTCTTT; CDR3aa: CASSQGPFGTEAFF